These T cell receptor beta chains were read from a single sample in a study of blood T cell repertoires in COVID-19. TCRdb's copy holds only in-frame clones and misses some; the assay was immunoSEQ multiplex PCR. Among 70,000 or so clones, more than 70% were seen once, and the ten largest hold more than 40%. The sequencing input was peripheral blood. These receptor sequences come from a human donor in a cohort sampled during active COVID-19. The CDR3 runs from the conserved cysteine through the conserved F or W. D genes are given only for firm matches. Size is stated for part of the rows, as once, few or many counts, or as a class when the clone is expanded.

V gene: TRBV6-5; clone size: NA; J gene: TRBJ2-3; D gene: NA; CDR3 protein: CASSRTGGPDTQYF; CDR3 DNA: TGTGCCAGCAGTCGTACCGGTGGGCCAGATACGCAGTATTTT
V gene: TRBV20-1; clone size: few; J gene: TRBJ2-1; D gene: NA; CDR3 protein: CSASGTGSSYNEQFF; CDR3 DNA: TGCAGTGCTAGTGGTACAGGGAGCTCCTACAATGAGCAGTTCTTC
V gene: TRBV28; clone size: NA; J gene: TRBJ2-7; D gene: NA; CDR3 protein: CASSFGGYPSYEQYF; CDR3 DNA: TGTGCCAGCAGTTTTGGGGGCTACCCGTCCTACGAGCAGTACTTC
V gene: TRBV10-2; clone size: NA; J gene: TRBJ2-7; D gene: NA; CDR3 protein: CASRLDRRAYEQYF; CDR3 DNA: TGCGCCAGCAGGCTTGACAGGCGCGCCTACGAGCAGTACTTC
V gene: TRBV6-4; clone size: few; J gene: TRBJ1-4; D gene: NA; CDR3 protein: CASSADATNEKLFF; CDR3 DNA: TGTGCCAGCAGCGCAGATGCAACTAATGAAAAACTGTTTTTT
V gene: TRBV24-1; clone size: NA; J gene: TRBJ2-2; D gene: NA; CDR3 protein: CATSDRGGSRTGELFF; CDR3 DNA: TGTGCCACCAGTGATCGAGGAGGCTCCCGCACCGGGGAGCTGTTTTTT
V gene: TRBV24-1; clone size: once; J gene: TRBJ2-6; D gene: NA; CDR3 protein: CATSDQTGSGANVLTF; CDR3 DNA: TGTGCCACCAGTGACCAAACAGGGTCTGGGGCCAACGTCCTGACTTTC
V gene: TRBV6-6; clone size: NA; J gene: TRBJ2-3; D gene: TRBD2; CDR3 protein: CASRMSGGRDTQYF; CDR3 DNA: TGTGCCAGCAGAATGAGCGGGGGTCGAGATACGCAGTATTTT
V gene: TRBV2; clone size: NA; J gene: TRBJ1-1; D gene: TRBD1; CDR3 protein: CASSEARTGVTEAFF; CDR3 DNA: TGTGCCAGCAGTGAAGCCCGGACAGGGGTCACTGAAGCTTTCTTT
V gene: TRBV5-4; clone size: NA; J gene: TRBJ2-3; D gene: NA; CDR3 protein: CASSRTEADTQYF; CDR3 DNA: TGTGCCAGCAGCCGTACGGAGGCAGATACGCAGTATTTT
V gene: TRBV18; clone size: NA; J gene: TRBJ1-2; D gene: TRBD1; CDR3 protein: CASSPLGQVVYGYTF; CDR3 DNA: TGTGCCAGCTCACCCCTAGGACAGGTGGTCTATGGCTACACCTTC
V gene: TRBV5-1; clone size: NA; J gene: TRBJ2-2; D gene: NA; CDR3 protein: CASSLVSGNTGELFF; CDR3 DNA: TGCGCCAGCAGCTTGGTTAGCGGGAACACCGGGGAGCTGTTTTTT
V gene: TRBV6-1; clone size: NA; J gene: TRBJ2-7; D gene: NA; CDR3 protein: CASSEALQAFYEQYF; CDR3 DNA: TGTGCCAGCAGTGAAGCGCTACAGGCTTTCTACGAGCAGTACTTC
V gene: TRBV19; clone size: NA; J gene: TRBJ1-1; D gene: TRBD1; CDR3 protein: CASSRDRQNTEAFF; CDR3 DNA: TGTGCCAGTAGCCGGGACAGACAAAACACTGAAGCTTTCTTT
V gene: TRBV5-1; clone size: NA; J gene: TRBJ2-3; D gene: NA; CDR3 protein: CASSLDGQTDTQYF; CDR3 DNA: TGCGCCAGCAGCTTGGACGGACAGACAGATACGCAGTATTTT
V gene: TRBV7-9; clone size: NA; J gene: TRBJ2-6; D gene: NA; CDR3 protein: CASSLSGGANVLTF; CDR3 DNA: TGTGCCAGCAGCTTATCGGGAGGGGCCAACGTCCTGACTTTC
V gene: TRBV28; clone size: NA; J gene: TRBJ2-7; D gene: NA; CDR3 protein: CASRGGAGQTRYEQYF; CDR3 DNA: TGTGCCAGCAGAGGGGGGGCAGGGCAGACTCGCTACGAGCAGTACTTC
V gene: TRBV28; clone size: NA; J gene: TRBJ2-1; D gene: NA; CDR3 protein: CASSSGLYRRTYNEQFF; CDR3 DNA: TGTGCCAGCAGTTCCGGACTATACCGACGTACGTACAATGAGCAGTTCTTC
V gene: TRBV12-3/TRBV12-4; clone size: NA; J gene: TRBJ1-1; D gene: NA; CDR3 protein: CASSQAITEAFF; CDR3 DNA: TGTGCTTCATCACAGGCGATCACTGAAGCTTTCTTT
V gene: TRBV23-1; clone size: NA; J gene: TRBJ2-7; D gene: NA; CDR3 protein: CASSQSLEGGPSYEQYF; CDR3 DNA: TGCGCCAGCAGTCAATCTTTAGAGGGGGGGCCCTCCTACGAGCAGTACTTC
V gene: TRBV28; clone size: NA; J gene: TRBJ2-7; D gene: NA; CDR3 protein: CASSFNLARATEQYF; CDR3 DNA: TGTGCCAGCAGTTTTAATTTGGCGCGGGCTACTGAGCAGTACTTC
V gene: TRBV27; clone size: NA; J gene: TRBJ2-3; D gene: TRBD2; CDR3 protein: CASRGRGGRSDTQYF; CDR3 DNA: TGTGCCAGCAGGGGTCGGGGGGGTCGGTCAGATACGCAGTATTTT
V gene: TRBV5-1; clone size: NA; J gene: TRBJ2-5; D gene: TRBD1; CDR3 protein: CASSPGTGGQETQYF; CDR3 DNA: TGCGCCAGCAGCCCTGGGACAGGGGGCCAAGAGACCCAGTACTTC
V gene: TRBV18; clone size: NA; J gene: TRBJ2-7; D gene: TRBD1; CDR3 protein: CASSPRDRDYEQYF; CDR3 DNA: TGTGCCAGCTCACCTCGAGACAGGGACTACGAGCAGTACTTC
V gene: TRBV19; clone size: NA; J gene: TRBJ1-5; D gene: NA; CDR3 protein: CASRYSRNGNQPQHF; CDR3 DNA: TGTGCCAGTCGTTACTCACGCAATGGCAATCAGCCCCAGCATTTT
V gene: TRBV5-4; clone size: NA; J gene: TRBJ2-5; D gene: TRBD2; CDR3 protein: CASSAGLAGGETQYF; CDR3 DNA: TGTGCCAGCAGCGCCGGACTAGCGGGAGGAGAGACCCAGTACTTC
V gene: TRBV7-2; clone size: few; J gene: TRBJ2-2; D gene: NA; CDR3 protein: CASSPDSGELFF; CDR3 DNA: TGTGCCAGCAGCCCGGACTCCGGGGAGCTGTTTTTT
V gene: TRBV6-6; clone size: NA; J gene: TRBJ1-5; D gene: TRBD1; CDR3 protein: CASSYAGTVHQPQHF; CDR3 DNA: TGTGCCAGCAGTTACGCAGGGACAGTACATCAGCCCCAGCATTTT
V gene: TRBV28; clone size: NA; J gene: TRBJ2-7; D gene: NA; CDR3 protein: CASSFPLGGGSYEQYF; CDR3 DNA: TGTGCCAGCAGTTTTCCCTTAGGGGGGGGCAGCTACGAGCAGTACTTC
V gene: TRBV18; clone size: NA; J gene: TRBJ2-7; D gene: NA; CDR3 protein: CASSPTAGASYEQYF; CDR3 DNA: TGTGCCAGCTCACCAACGGCAGGGGCATCGTACGAGCAGTACTTC
V gene: TRBV19; clone size: NA; J gene: TRBJ1-2; D gene: NA; CDR3 protein: CASSMEGSRYGYTF; CDR3 DNA: TGTGCCAGTAGTATGGAGGGGTCACGCTATGGCTACACCTTC
V gene: TRBV11-2; clone size: NA; J gene: TRBJ2-7; D gene: NA; CDR3 protein: CASSLDHYEQYF; CDR3 DNA: TGTGCCAGCAGCTTAGATCATTACGAGCAGTACTTC
V gene: TRBV18; clone size: NA; J gene: TRBJ2-5; D gene: NA; CDR3 protein: CASSPPGPHRGQETQYF; CDR3 DNA: TGTGCCAGCTCACCACCGGGTCCCCATAGGGGCCAAGAGACCCAGTACTTC
V gene: TRBV6-5; clone size: NA; J gene: TRBJ2-3; D gene: TRBD1; CDR3 protein: CASSNLDREDTQYF; CDR3 DNA: TGTGCCAGCAGTAATCTGGACAGGGAAGATACGCAGTATTTT
V gene: TRBV24-1; clone size: NA; J gene: TRBJ2-2; D gene: NA; CDR3 protein: CATSDIDYNAGELFF; CDR3 DNA: TGTGCCACCAGTGATATCGACTACAACGCCGGGGAGCTGTTTTTT
V gene: TRBV7-2; clone size: few; J gene: TRBJ1-5; D gene: TRBD1; CDR3 protein: CASSPWTGSNQPQHF; CDR3 DNA: TGTGCCAGCAGCCCCTGGACAGGGAGCAATCAGCCCCAGCATTTT
V gene: TRBV19; clone size: NA; J gene: TRBJ2-2; D gene: NA; CDR3 protein: CASRPPGQQNTGELFF; CDR3 DNA: TGTGCCAGTAGACCCCCGGGACAACAGAACACCGGGGAGCTGTTTTTT
V gene: TRBV28; clone size: NA; J gene: TRBJ2-1; D gene: TRBD2; CDR3 protein: CASRGLGGEFF; CDR3 DNA: TGTGCCAGCAGGGGTTTGGGGGGGGAATTCTTC
V gene: TRBV27; clone size: NA; J gene: TRBJ2-6; D gene: TRBD1; CDR3 protein: CASSLTGTGDGANVLTF; CDR3 DNA: TGTGCCAGCAGTTTAACCGGGACAGGGGACGGGGCCAACGTCCTGACTTTC
V gene: TRBV7-8; clone size: NA; J gene: TRBJ2-4; D gene: NA; CDR3 protein: CASSLAGEVAKNIQYF; CDR3 DNA: TGTGCCAGCAGCTTAGCGGGGGAGGTAGCCAAAAACATTCAGTACTTC
V gene: TRBV18; clone size: NA; J gene: TRBJ1-3; D gene: TRBD1; CDR3 protein: CASSRTGSSSGNTIYF; CDR3 DNA: TGTGCCAGCTCACGGACAGGGTCGAGCTCTGGAAACACCATATATTTT
V gene: TRBV5-4; clone size: NA; J gene: TRBJ2-3; D gene: NA; CDR3 protein: CASSLPSQDTDTQYF; CDR3 DNA: TGTGCCAGCAGCCTCCCTAGCCAAGACACAGATACGCAGTATTTT
V gene: TRBV5-1; clone size: NA; J gene: TRBJ2-1; D gene: TRBD2; CDR3 protein: CASSLSAGGPPGEFF; CDR3 DNA: TGCGCCAGCAGCTTGTCGGCGGGAGGGCCCCCTGGGGAGTTCTTC
V gene: TRBV5-4; clone size: NA; J gene: TRBJ2-4; D gene: TRBD2; CDR3 protein: CASRADIAGVKNIQYF; CDR3 DNA: TGTGCCAGCAGAGCGGATATAGCGGGAGTCAAAAACATTCAGTACTTC
V gene: TRBV28; clone size: NA; J gene: TRBJ2-7; D gene: TRBD1; CDR3 protein: CASSGGQYEQYF; CDR3 DNA: TGTGCCAGCTCAGGGGGCCAATACGAGCAGTACTTC
V gene: TRBV27; clone size: NA; J gene: TRBJ2-7; D gene: TRBD2; CDR3 protein: CASSLGLAREQYF; CDR3 DNA: TGTGCCAGCAGTTTAGGACTAGCTAGGGAGCAGTACTTC
V gene: TRBV4-1; clone size: NA; J gene: TRBJ1-4; D gene: TRBD1; CDR3 protein: CASSQEQGAGPREKLFF; CDR3 DNA: TGCGCCAGCAGCCAAGAGCAGGGGGCAGGGCCACGGGAAAAACTGTTTTTT